Presented here are 4 T cell receptor beta chains from one specimen sequenced in a study of cytomegalovirus exposure and HLA in healthy donors. PCR employed 60 Vbeta and 13 Jbeta primers. Using immunoSEQ multiplex PCR, the repertoire was profiled, and TCRdb retains in-frame clones only, with some absent. This repertoire shows 120,000 to 150,000 clones, approximately 79% found once; its top ten account for about 0.97%. Source material: PBMCs. These TCRs come from a man aged 18 to 30 in good health and CMV-seronegative.

The J gene is TRBJ2-7, the V gene TRBV2; D may be TRBD1 (5 bases). Trimming removed 6 bases from V and 11 bases from J, with 17 bases in between. From germline, CDR1 is SNHLY and CDR2 FYNNEI. The CDR3 loop spans 12 amino acids. Here the CDR3 DNA reads TGTGCCAGCAGGCAAGACAGAGCCCTGGAGTACTTC. As protein: CASRQDRALEYF.

This clone came up once. J is TRBJ2-2 and V is TRBV2; the D is unclear. This CDR3 region has 13 residues. Germline values: CDR1 SNHLY, CDR2 FYNNEI. The V end was cut by 5 bases, the J end by 6 bases, with 10 bases between. DNA of the CDR3: TGTGCCAGCAGTTATCCCCCCGCCGGGGAGCTGTTTTTT. The encoded protein is CASSYPPAGELFF.

This clone has only a few counts. The chain uses TRBV4-2 and TRBJ1-6, with D tentatively TRBD1 (6 bases). The CDR3 spans 16 residues. Germline V lookup: CDR1 LGHNA, CDR2 YNFKEQ. Trimming removed 0 bases at V and 10 bases at J, with 16 bases between. The CDR3 DNA reads as TGTGCCAGCAGCCAAGATGCAGGGCGGGGGCCCTCACCCCTCCACTTT. Protein sequence: CASSQDAGRGPSPLHF.

In this sample, this clone turned up a few times. The chain combines TRBV5-6 with TRBJ1-2, with D possibly matching TRBD1 (6 bases). This CDR3 comprises 13 residues. In germline, CDR1 is SGHDT, CDR2 YYEEEE. The germline V and J ends were trimmed by 1 base and 3 bases, with 7 bases remaining between them. CDR3 nucleotides: TGTGCCAGCAGCTTGAACAGGGACTATGGCTACACCTTC. Its protein is CASSLNRDYGYTF.